Below are 22 T cell receptor beta chains sequenced from a single sample in a study of vaccination and CD4 T cells after COVID-19 (dated by TCRdb to between 2022 and 2023). The treatment or condition label, read with the paper, signifies: roughly 10-day PBMC culture with coronavirus spike peptide pools or control peptides (ViraFEST assay). Their antigens remain unidentified. To prepare the library, PCR was applied. Reads for this sample came from an Illumina iSeq 100. DNA from cultured CD4+ T cells underwent TCR sequencing with the Oncomine TCR Beta short-read assay at the Johns Hopkins FTIC core. TCRdb redid the processing of the public reads, applying fastp at Q25 and MiXCR, and retained in-frame beta chains. Records with the same CDR3 protein are collapsed into one entry carrying the most frequent genes and DNA. The sample yields tens of thousands of distinct CDR3 sequences; roughly 40% were counted once. The top ten constitute about 2.9% of the sample.

The material was CD4+ T cells from blood, cultured in vitro, obtained after SARS-CoV-2 vaccination. The origin of the receptors is a human donor who had recovered from COVID-19.

The rearrangement uses TRBV4-1 and TRBJ1-2, with 10 bases fitting TRBD1. The trim removed 0 bases at V and 7 bases at J, leaving 17 bases unmatched. The CDR3 has 19 residues. Germline CDR1 MGHRA, CDR2 YSYEKL. Here the CDR3 reads CASSQEIGGQGPMFFGYTF. The CDR3 bases are TGCGCCAGCAGCCAAGAGATTGGGGGACAGGGGCCGATGTTTTTTGGCTACACCTTC.

This chain uses TRBV29-1 with TRBJ1-1; maybe TRBD1 (5 bases). V shed 6 bases and J shed 5 bases, with 13 bases lying between them. Looked up from germline, CDR1 is SQVTM and CDR2 is ANQGSEA. The CDR3 runs to 12 residues. The CDR3 here is CSVRIRGTEAFF. DNA of the CDR3: TGCAGCGTGAGAATTCGGGGGACTGAAGCTTTCTTT.

The V gene is TRBV20-1, the J gene TRBJ2-7, with 7 bases aligning to TRBD2. Losses at the gene ends were 5 bases for V and 3 bases for J; bases not matched to a gene: 13. The length of the CDR3 is 15 residues. CDR1 DFQATT and CDR2 SNEGSKA come from the germline V gene (reference sequence). The chain's CDR3 is CSAGTPAGELYEQYF. The CDR3 nucleotides read TGCAGTGCTGGGACCCCCGCGGGGGAGCTCTACGAGCAGTACTTC.

V gene TRBV29-1 combines with J gene TRBJ2-3; a possible D gene is TRBD1 (5 bases). The V and J ends lost 2 bases and 3 bases respectively, with 6 bases between them. This CDR3 region has 12 residues. Per the germline V gene, CDR1 is SQVTM and CDR2 is ANQGSEA. The CDR3 here is CSVEQGTDTQYF. DNA for the CDR3: TGCAGCGTTGAACAGGGTACAGATACGCAGTATTTT.

A single count supports this clonotype. The chain couples TRBV6-5 to TRBJ2-1; D is undetermined. This CDR3 contains 13 residues. In germline, CDR1 is MNHEY, CDR2 SVGAGI. Trimming removed 2 bases from V and 6 bases from J, with 8 bases in between. The chain's CDR3 is CASSYVETNEQFF. CDR3 nucleotide sequence: TGTGCCAGCAGTTACGTAGAGACCAATGAGCAGTTCTTC.

The CDR3 here is CASSELSATQYF. CDR3 DNA sequence: TGTGCCAGCAGTGAGTTATCGGCGACCCAGTACTTC. This sequence joins TRBV6-1 and TRBJ2-5; D is unclear. Germline lookup yields CDR1 MNHNS and CDR2 SASEGT. There are 12 residues in the CDR3. V was cut by 3 bases and J by 7 bases, with 9 bases left in between.

This clonotype showed up just a few times. CDR3: CASSLPGGLGYTF. As DNA, the CDR3 is TGTGCCAGCAGCTTACCAGGGGGCCTCGGCTACACCTTC. The V and J genes are TRBV11-3 and TRBJ1-2, with TRBD1 identical over 8 bases. V lost 2 bases and J lost 8; bases outside the gene matches: 4. This CDR3 contains 13 residues. From germline, CDR1 is SGHNT and CDR2 YENEEA.

This clonotype was observed a handful of times. This chain connects TRBV7-9 to TRBJ2-3; no firm D call. Trimming shortened V by 5 bases and J by 7 bases, and 7 bases separated the two germline ends. This CDR3 has 11 amino acids. CDR1 and CDR2 from the germline V gene are SEHNR and FQNEAQ (reference sequence). CDR3 loop: CASSPQNTQYF. CDR3 nucleotides: TGTGCCAGCAGCCCTCAGAATACGCAGTATTTT.

The sample holds a few counts of this clonotype. This chain connects TRBV20-1 to TRBJ1-5; TRBD1 agrees at 9 bases. The CDR3 extends over 14 amino acids. J was trimmed by 5 bases and V by 6 bases; bases with no gene match: 8. Germline CDR1 reads DFQATT; CDR2 reads SNEGSKA (reference sequence). The CDR3: CSASPGQGDQPQHF. CDR3 nucleotide sequence: TGCAGTGCCAGCCCGGGACAGGGCGATCAGCCCCAGCATTTT.

This clonotype was observed a handful of times. This rearrangement joins TRBV7-3 to TRBJ2-3, with 7 bases fitting TRBD2. The CDR3 is made up of 16 amino acids. CDR1 is SGHTA and CDR2 is FQGTGA in the germline V gene. Unmatched junction bases numbered 13, after V lost 5 bases and J lost 5 bases. CDR3: CASSPGLPNDIDTQYF. CDR3 nucleotides: TGTGCCAGCAGCCCGGGACTACCCAATGACATAGATACGCAGTATTTT.

This clonotype is a singleton in its sample. The chain combines TRBV19 with TRBJ1-5; 9 positions match TRBD1. Per germline, CDR1 LNHDA and CDR2 SQIVND (reference sequence). This CDR3 contains 15 residues. V lost 6 bases to trimming and J lost 6 bases; unmatched junction nucleotides: 9. The CDR3 here is CASSRTGVNGQPQHF. The CDR3 bases are TGTGCCAGTAGCAGGACAGGGGTCAATGGTCAGCCCCAGCATTTT.

The chain couples TRBV28 to TRBJ2-3; a possible D gene is TRBD2 (7 bases). Germline values: CDR1 MDHEN, CDR2 SYDVKM. The CDR3 contains 15 residues. The V end was cut by 5 bases, the J end by 1 base, with 13 bases between. CDR3 loop: CASSGGAVGTDTQYF. Here the CDR3 DNA reads TGTGCCAGCAGTGGGGGGGCTGTAGGCACAGATACGCAGTATTTT.

The chain links TRBV12-3 or TRBV12-4 to TRBJ1-5, with TRBD1 identical over 11 bases. CDR3 length equals 14 residues. The V and J ends lost 5 bases and 6 bases, in that order; junction bases with no gene match: 3. The CDR3 coding sequence is TGTGCCAGCAGTCGGACAGGGGGCGGTCAGCCCCAGCATTTT. Amino acid sequence: CASSRTGGGQPQHF.

The table lists this clonotype with a few counts. The gene calls are TRBV19 and TRBJ1-5; perhaps TRBD1 as D (5 bases). The ends were cut back, 11 bases at V and 0 bases at J, with 14 bases in the middle. Germline V gene lookup returns CDR1 LNHDA and CDR2 SQIVND (reference sequence). The CDR3 extends over 14 amino acids. DNA of the CDR3: TGTGCCTCCGGTTGGGGGTTTAGCAATCAGCCCCAGCATTTT. Translated, it gives CASGWGFSNQPQHF.

This chain connects TRBV7-2 to TRBJ1-1; weak D call: TRBD1 (5 bases). CDR1 and CDR2 from the germline V gene are SGHTA and FQGNSA. Trimming shortened V by 3 bases and J by 1 base, and 12 bases separated the two germline ends. The CDR3 is 15 residues long. The CDR3 sequence is CASSLNGGGNTEAFF. The CDR3 coding sequence is TGTGCCAGCAGCTTGAACGGGGGTGGGAACACTGAAGCTTTCTTT.

This rearrangement joins TRBV19 to TRBJ1-6; 7 bases align to TRBD1. The germline V gene encodes CDR1 LNHDA and CDR2 SQIVND (reference sequence). V shed 2 bases, J shed 5 bases, and the junction held 3 bases outside the gene matches. The length of the CDR3 is 15 residues. For the CDR3, the DNA is TGTGCCAGTAGTATAACCGGGACAGATAATTCACCCCTCCACTTT. It encodes CASSITGTDNSPLHF. Combining the CDR3 with reference TRBV19 and TRBJ1-6 gives the whole variable domain DGGITQSPKYLFRKEGQNVTLSCEQNLNHDAMYWYRQDPGQGLRLIYYSQIVNDFQKGDIAEGYSVSREKKESFPLTVTSAQKNPTAFYLCASSITGTDNSPLHFGNGTRLTVT.

The chain uses TRBV28 and TRBJ1-1, with D perhaps matching TRBD1 (5 bases). The CDR3 is made up of 13 amino acids. Germline V lookup: CDR1 MDHEN, CDR2 SYDVKM. The ends were cut back, 1 base at V and 7 bases at J, with 10 bases in the middle. For the CDR3, the DNA is TGTGCCAGCAGTTTATCCGGGAGGGGTGAAGCTTTCTTT. Translation gives CASSLSGRGEAFF.

This clonotype has a handful of counts. This chain joins TRBV20-1 and TRBJ2-7, with D perhaps matching TRBD1 (5 bases). The germline CDR1 and CDR2 sequences are DFQATT and SNEGSKA (reference sequence). CDR3 length equals 14 residues. Trimming removed 3 bases from V and 0 bases from J, with 12 bases in between. The CDR3 DNA sequence: TGCAGTGCTAGTAGGCAGGGCACCTCCTACGAGCAGTACTTC. It codes for CSASRQGTSYEQYF.

DNA of the CDR3: TGCAGTGCCAGGACAGTTGAACGTTTTAACACCATATATTTT. This translates into CSARTVERFNTIYF. The J gene is TRBJ1-3, the V gene TRBV20-1, with D tentatively TRBD1 (6 bases). From germline, CDR1 is DFQATT and CDR2 SNEGSKA (reference sequence). V dropped 6 bases and J dropped 7 bases, with 19 bases sitting between them. The CDR3 has 14 amino acids.

This clonotype was picked up a small number of times. V is TRBV6-1 and J is TRBJ2-7; 9 nucleotides align to TRBD1. The V and J ends lost 7 bases and 2 bases, in that order; junction bases with no gene match: 9. The CDR3 runs to 15 residues. Germline V gene data show CDR1 as MNHNS and CDR2 as SASEGT. CDR3 coding DNA: TGTGCCAGCAAGAAATACCGACAGGGGGCCTACGAGCAGTACTTC. This gives the protein CASKKYRQGAYEQYF.

The gene calls are TRBV15 and TRBJ2-2, with TRBD2 identical over 14 bases. The junction had 0 bases not matched to a gene; V was cut back by 5 bases and J by 1 base. This CDR3 has 16 amino acids. Germline V gives CDR1 LNHNV, CDR2 YYDKDF (reference sequence). The CDR3: CATSGLAGGNTGELFF. The CDR3 bases are TGTGCCACCAGCGGACTAGCGGGGGGGAACACCGGGGAGCTGTTTTTT.

V usage is TRBV7-8 and J usage is TRBJ1-3; 8 nucleotides match TRBD1. J was trimmed by 0 bases and V by 3 bases; bases with no gene match: 1. The CDR3 is 15 amino acids. Germline assignment: CDR1 SGHVS and CDR2 FQNEAQ. This chain's CDR3 is CASSLTGASGNTIYF. Written as DNA, the CDR3 is TGTGCCAGCAGCTTGACAGGGGCCTCTGGAAACACCATATATTTT.